This T cell receptor beta chain was identified in a study of blood T cell repertoires in COVID-19. Study at large: Samples came from the United States, Italy and Spain, spanning acute and convalescent COVID-19. T cells, B-cell-depleted T cells, or PBMCs provided the cDNA or gDNA that served as material.

CDR1 and CDR2 from the germline V gene are GTSNPN and SVGIG (reference sequence). This CDR3 has 14 residues. Trimming stripped 4 bases from V and 0 bases from J, with 10 bases between. Methods used by the authors: Nucleated cell number was recorded as an estimate derived from reference gene primer amplification. Generated by immunoSEQ multiplex PCR, the TCRdb table keeps only in-frame clones and is missing some. The V and J calls and clone size are taken from that table; D and trimming were inferred from the DNA. The sample has 150,000 to 200,000 clones; around 77% are singletons. This TCR derives from a man between 65 and 80 years old with active or convalescent COVID-19. J is TRBJ1-5 and V is TRBV30; tentative D call: TRBD1 (6 bases). Source material: peripheral blood. The CDR3 DNA is TGTGCCTGGACAGGGACACATAGCAATCAGCCCCAGCATTTT. This codes for CAWTGTHSNQPQHF.